Below, 15 T cell receptor beta chains from the same sample are listed, as sequenced in a study of blood T cell repertoires in COVID-19. TCRdb's copy holds only in-frame clones and misses some; the assay was immunoSEQ multiplex PCR. The sample lists about 210,000 clones; around nine tenths were seen once. The sample taken for sequencing was peripheral blood. The receptors were sampled from a man aged 35-49 years with acute or convalescent COVID-19.

The chain carries TRBV7-6 and TRBJ2-5; TRBD2 matches 8 bases. The CDR3 totals 12 residues. CDR1 is SGHVS and CDR2 is FNYEAQ in the germline V gene. V lost 4 bases and J lost 11; bases outside the gene matches: 6. CDR3 amino acids: CASSSAGGVQYF. The CDR3, as DNA: TGTGCCAGCAGCTCGGCGGGGGGCGTTCAGTACTTC.

The chain carries TRBV11-3 and TRBJ2-3; 9 nucleotides match TRBD2. Per germline, CDR1 SGHNT and CDR2 YENEEA. This CDR3 is 18 amino acids long. Losses at the gene ends were 1 base for V and 4 bases for J; bases not matched to a gene: 12. As DNA, the CDR3 is TGTGCCAGCAGCTTAGGAGTCGGGGCTAGCGGGGCCCCAGATACGCAGTATTTT. Translating gives CASSLGVGASGAPDTQYF.

For the CDR3, the DNA is TGTGCCAGCAGCAAAGATGGGACAGTAACGAACACTGAAGCTTTCTTT. Its protein product is CASSKDGTVTNTEAFF. The gene calls are TRBV21-1 and TRBJ1-1; the table names TRBD1, a call not compared with the DNA. TRBV21-1 is a known pseudogene. This CDR3 has 16 residues.

The chain uses TRBV6-5 and TRBJ2-3, with D unclear. The germline V gene encodes CDR1 MNHEY and CDR2 SVGAGI. The V gene lost 2 bases and the J gene lost 2 bases, with 11 bases spanning the gap. The CDR3 has 15 amino acids. CDR3 DNA sequence: TGTGCCAGCAGTTACGGTGGGCCCGCCACAGATACGCAGTATTTT. It specifies CASSYGGPATDTQYF.

The chain is built from TRBV3-1 (or the pseudogene TRBV3-2) and TRBJ1-1; D gene unclear. Between the trimmed V and J ends, which lost 1 base and 2 bases, there was a span of 11 bases. Germline V gene sequence: CDR1 LGHDT, CDR2 YNNKEL (reference sequence). CDR3 length: 15 residues. CDR3 protein: CASSQGASTNTEAFF. DNA for the CDR3: TGTGCCAGCAGCCAAGGGGCGAGTACAAACACTGAAGCTTTCTTT.

V usage is TRBV7-8 and J usage is TRBJ2-7, with 8 bases lining up with TRBD2. This CDR3 has 15 amino acids. Looked up from germline, CDR1 is SGHVS and CDR2 is FQNEAQ. The V segment lost 1 base and the J segment 3 bases; nucleotides outside the gene matches: 5. The CDR3 region is CASSLGRGGRYEQYF. The CDR3 DNA follows: TGTGCCAGCAGCTTAGGACGGGGGGGTCGCTACGAGCAGTACTTC.

The gene calls are TRBV7-9 and TRBJ2-2, with TRBD1 matching 7 bases. This CDR3 is 16 amino acids long. With V trimmed by 5 bases and J by 2 bases, 8 bases remained unmatched. Germline-derived CDR1 and CDR2 are SEHNR and FQNEAQ (reference sequence). In nucleotides, the CDR3 is TGTGCCAGCAGCGCAGTGGGGACAGTTAACACCGGGGAGCTGTTTTTT. It yields the protein CASSAVGTVNTGELFF.

The chain combines TRBV2 with TRBJ2-7; tentative D call: TRBD1 (8 bases). Deletions cut 0 bases from V and 3 bases from J, with 15 bases between. Germline CDR1 is SNHLY and CDR2 is FYNNEI. CDR3 length: 16 amino acids. The CDR3, as DNA: TGTGCCAGCAGTGAAGCGTCCCACAGGGGGGGCTACGAGCAGTACTTC. It encodes CASSEASHRGGYEQYF. The full variable domain, completed using reference TRBV2 and TRBJ2-7, is EPEVTQTPSHQVTQMGQEVILRCVPISNHLYFYWYRQILGQKVEFLVSFYNNEISEKSEIFDDQFSVERPDGSNFTLKIRSTKLEDSAMYFCASSEASHRGGYEQYFGPGTRLTVT.

The V gene is TRBV6-2 or TRBV6-3, the J gene TRBJ2-3; 10 bases map to TRBD1. Germline V lookup: CDR1 MNHEY, CDR2 SVGEGT. The CDR3 has 16 residues. The junction had 8 bases not matched to a gene; V was cut back by 6 bases and J by 2 bases. The CDR3 protein is CASSPGTGVPTDTQYF. The CDR3 nucleotides read TGTGCCAGCAGCCCCGGGACAGGGGTGCCCACAGATACGCAGTATTTT.

The chain links TRBV10-1 to TRBJ1-2; D ambiguous. Germline assignment: CDR1 WNHNN and CDR2 SYGVQD (reference sequence). The CDR3 consists of 14 residues. Trimming left V 8 bases short and J 0 bases short, with 13 bases between. The DNA for the CDR3 is TGCGCCAGCTCAGACCCTGGAGCTAACTATGGCTACACCTTC. Translating gives CASSDPGANYGYTF.

This rearrangement joins TRBV13 to TRBJ2-2, with D unresolved. CDR3 size: 13 residues. Germline V gene sequence: CDR1 PRHDT, CDR2 FYEKMQ (reference sequence). Deletions cut 5 bases from V and 1 base from J, with 5 bases between. CDR3 loop: CASSPWNTGELFF. In DNA, the CDR3 is TGTGCCAGCAGCCCCTGGAACACCGGGGAGCTGTTTTTT. Supplemented by reference TRBV13 and TRBJ2-2, the full variable domain reads AAGVIQSPRHLIKEKRETATLKCYPIPRHDTVYWYQQGPGQDPQFLISFYEKMQSDKGSIPDRFSAQQFSDYHSELNMSSLELGDSALYFCASSPWNTGELFFGEGSRLTVL.

The chain combines TRBV30 with TRBJ2-5; TRBD2 matches 8 bases. The V gene end was trimmed by 0 bases and the J gene end by 5 bases; junction bases not matched to a gene: 8. Germline CDR1 reads GTSNPN; CDR2 reads SVGIG (reference sequence). This CDR3 is 15 amino acids long. CDR3: CAWSVGSRGGETQYF. The CDR3 DNA sequence: TGTGCCTGGAGTGTCGGCAGTCGGGGGGGGGAGACCCAGTACTTC.

The CDR3 sequence is CASKKGQGNYGYTF. The CDR3 region has the DNA TGCGCCAGCAAAAAGGGACAGGGTAACTATGGCTACACCTTC. The chain joins TRBV4-3 to TRBJ1-2; 9 bases are a match to TRBD1. From germline, CDR1 is LGHNA and CDR2 YSLEER. CDR3 length: 14 residues. J was trimmed by 1 base and V by 7 bases; bases with no gene match: 4.

V gene TRBV5-8 combines with J gene TRBJ2-3, with 10 bases aligning to TRBD2. This CDR3 spans 16 amino acids. Germline V gene sequence: CDR1 SGHTS, CDR2 YDEGEE. Trimming took 1 base from V and 4 from J; bases not matched to a gene: 6. The CDR3 DNA reads TGTGCCAGCAGCTTGAGGGGGACTAGCGTCGCAGATACGCAGTATTTT. Translating gives CASSLRGTSVADTQYF.

CDR3 in DNA: TGTGCCAGCAGAGAATCAGCGGGGGGGACCCCCGGGGAGCTGTTTTTT. Encoded protein: CASRESAGGTPGELFF. This sequence joins TRBV2 and TRBJ2-2; 10 bases match TRBD2. J gave up 6 bases and V 6 bases, and 10 bases lay outside the gene matches. Germline V CDR1 and CDR2: SNHLY, FYNNEI. This CDR3 spans 16 amino acids.